This record concerns one T cell receptor (beta chain) sequence. This specimen comes from a study of control samples from healthy donors and cancer patients. Clones were sequenced by immunoSEQ multiplex PCR, and TCRdb holds only the in-frame ones, with some missing. The table shows over 150,000 clones, with roughly 94% occurring only once. V lost 0 bases and J 9 bases, leaving 15 bases between the germline ends. CDR3 length equals 15 residues. CDR1 and CDR2 from the germline V gene are MNHEY and SMNVEV (reference sequence). The V and J genes are TRBV27 and TRBJ2-1; D is possibly TRBD1 (5 bases). The sequencing sample was made of blood. This receptor was identified in a woman under 30 in good health. CDR3 in DNA: TGTGCCAGCAGTTTATCTACAGGATGGGGCAGTGAGCAGTTCTTC. This encodes CASSLSTGWGSEQFF.